The clone carrying this T cell receptor beta chain was detected a few times. From the 5' RACE reads, TCRdb called clonotypes with MiXCR, one entry per CDR3 protein. The repertoire holds over 500,000 distinct CDR3 sequences, with about 20% as singletons. These data are taken from a study of identical twins. The CDR3 has 13 amino acids. Germline V gene sequence: CDR1 MNHNS, CDR2 SASEGT. Trimming shortened V by 6 bases and J by 5 bases, and 14 bases separated the two germline ends. The same sample was also studied in work on T cells expressing NK-cell markers.

Sequencing used CD4+ T cells sorted from blood. This TCR derives from a woman aged 18-29 years in good health. V and J are TRBV6-1 and TRBJ2-7, with a possible D match to TRBD1 (6 bases). The CDR3, as DNA: TGTGCCAGCAGACCGCAGGGGAACCACGAGCAGTACTTC. It codes for CASRPQGNHEQYF.